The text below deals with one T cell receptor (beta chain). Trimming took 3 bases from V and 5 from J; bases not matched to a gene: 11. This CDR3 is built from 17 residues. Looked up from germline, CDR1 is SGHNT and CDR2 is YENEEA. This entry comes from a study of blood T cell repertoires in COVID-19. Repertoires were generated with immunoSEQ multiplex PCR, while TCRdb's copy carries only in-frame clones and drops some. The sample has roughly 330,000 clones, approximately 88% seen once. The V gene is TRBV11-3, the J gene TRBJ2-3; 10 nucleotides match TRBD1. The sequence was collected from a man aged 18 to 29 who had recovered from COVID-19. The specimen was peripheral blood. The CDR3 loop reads CASSFSGTGEVGDTQYF. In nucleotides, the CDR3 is TGTGCCAGCAGCTTCTCCGGGACAGGGGAGGTCGGAGATACGCAGTATTTT.